This T cell receptor (beta chain) was observed in a study of T cell repertoires in cytomegalovirus infection. Via MiXCR, TCRdb re-called the reads, giving one row per CDR3 protein. The sample gives about 320,000 distinct CDR3 sequences, 9.5% of which show up once; about 4.5% is in the top ten. Broader study findings: People with CMV and the relevant HLA were identified by cumulative public TCR beta family frequency.

The CDR3 spans 16 residues. Trimming cost V 5 bases and J 9 bases; bases outside gene matches: 16. Germline V gives CDR1 MNHEY, CDR2 SMNVEV (reference sequence). This clonotype was seen a single time. Its antigen remains unknown. The receptor comes from a human donor in good health (CMV status not recorded). Some clones in this sample may be carry-over from other donors' samples. The V call is TRBV27, the J call TRBJ1-5; 7 bases agree with TRBD1. Specimen: PBMCs. The CDR3 coding sequence is TGTGCCAGCAGTCCACGGACAGGCGCTACTAAGGGGCCCCAGCATTTT. Its protein product is CASSPRTGATKGPQHF.